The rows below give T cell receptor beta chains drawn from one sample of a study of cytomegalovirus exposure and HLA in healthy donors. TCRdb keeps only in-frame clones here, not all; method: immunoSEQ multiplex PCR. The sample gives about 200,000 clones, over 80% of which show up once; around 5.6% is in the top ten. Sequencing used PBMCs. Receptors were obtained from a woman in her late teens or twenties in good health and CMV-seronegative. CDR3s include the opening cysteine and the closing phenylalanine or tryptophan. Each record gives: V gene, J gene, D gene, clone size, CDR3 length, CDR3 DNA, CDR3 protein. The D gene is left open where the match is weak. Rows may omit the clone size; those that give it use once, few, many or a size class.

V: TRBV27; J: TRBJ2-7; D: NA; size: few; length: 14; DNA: TGTGCCAGCAGTTTAGCCCTACAGGGCTACGAGCAGTACTTC; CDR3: CASSLALQGYEQYF
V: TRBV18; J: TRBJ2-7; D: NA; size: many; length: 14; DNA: TGTGCCAGCTCACCAGTGGAAGGGAATTTCGAGCAGTACTTC; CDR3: CASSPVEGNFEQYF
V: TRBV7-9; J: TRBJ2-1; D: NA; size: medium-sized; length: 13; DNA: TGTGCCAACGAACGTCCGGGTTGGGGTGAGCAGTTCTTC; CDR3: CANERPGWGEQFF
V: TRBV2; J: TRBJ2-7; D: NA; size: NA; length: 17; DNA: TGTGCCAGCAGCTCGTCCTCCCGGGCCCGCGAAGGTGGCGAGCAGTACTTC; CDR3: CASSSSSRAREGGEQYF
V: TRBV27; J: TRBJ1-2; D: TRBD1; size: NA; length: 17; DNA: TGTGCCAGCAGTCCGGACAGGGGTGGTGAGTGGGGCTATGGCTACACCTTC; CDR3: CASSPDRGGEWGYGYTF
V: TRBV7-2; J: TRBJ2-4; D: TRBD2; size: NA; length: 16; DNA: TGTGCCAGCAGCTTAGAGGGCGGGAGGGTCAAAAACATTCAGTACTTC; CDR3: CASSLEGGRVKNIQYF
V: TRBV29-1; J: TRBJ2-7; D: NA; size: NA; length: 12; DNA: TGCAGCTATCGAGGAACTGCCAACGAGCAGTACTTC; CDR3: CSYRGTANEQYF
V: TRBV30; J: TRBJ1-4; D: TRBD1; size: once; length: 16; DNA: TGTGCCTGGAGTCGCGGACAGGGGCTAACTAATGAAAAACTGTTTTTT; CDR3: CAWSRGQGLTNEKLFF
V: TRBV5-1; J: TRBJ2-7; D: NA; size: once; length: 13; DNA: TGCGCCAGCAGCTGGGGGGACGGCTACGAGCAGTACTTC; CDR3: CASSWGDGYEQYF
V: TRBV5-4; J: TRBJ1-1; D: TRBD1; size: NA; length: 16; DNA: TGTGCCAGCAGCTTGGGAGGAGTGGCAGGGGGCACTGAAGCTTTCTTT; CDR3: CASSLGGVAGGTEAFF
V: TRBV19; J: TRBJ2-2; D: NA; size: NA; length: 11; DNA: TGTGCCAGTAGTATTGCCGGGGAGCTGTTTTTT; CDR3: CASSIAGELFF
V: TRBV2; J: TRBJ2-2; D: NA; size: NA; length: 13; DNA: TGTGCCAGCAGGGAATATACCGCCGGGGAGCTGTTTTTT; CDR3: CASREYTAGELFF
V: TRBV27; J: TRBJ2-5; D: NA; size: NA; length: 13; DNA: TGTGCCAGCAGTTTCACCCCTCAGGAGACCCAGTACTTC; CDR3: CASSFTPQETQYF
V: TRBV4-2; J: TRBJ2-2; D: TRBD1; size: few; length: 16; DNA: TGTGCCAGCAGCCACCGAGGGGGCGGGAACACCGGGGAGCTGTTTTTT; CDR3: CASSHRGGGNTGELFF
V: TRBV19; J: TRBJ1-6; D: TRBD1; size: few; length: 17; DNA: TGTGCCAGTAGTATCGGACAGGGGAGCTCCTATAATTCACCCCTCCACTTT; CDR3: CASSIGQGSSYNSPLHF
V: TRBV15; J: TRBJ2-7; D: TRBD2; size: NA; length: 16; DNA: TGTGCCACCAAAGACCCAACTAGGGGACTAGCGGGAGAGCAGTACTTC; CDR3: CATKDPTRGLAGEQYF
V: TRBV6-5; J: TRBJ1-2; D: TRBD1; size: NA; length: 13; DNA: TGTGCCAGCAGCGATAGGGACAGCTATGGCTACACCTTC; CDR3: CASSDRDSYGYTF
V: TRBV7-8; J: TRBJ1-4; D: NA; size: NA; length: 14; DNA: TGTGCCAGCAGCATGCAGGGGACTAATGAAAAACTGTTTTTT; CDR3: CASSMQGTNEKLFF
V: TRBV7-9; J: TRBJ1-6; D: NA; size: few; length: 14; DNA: TGTGCCAGCAGCCCCTCGGGAAATCATTCACCCCTCCACTTT; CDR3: CASSPSGNHSPLHF
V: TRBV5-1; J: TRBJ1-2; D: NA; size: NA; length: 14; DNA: TGCGCCAGCAGCTTGAGTGGGGGACGGATAGACACAACCTTC; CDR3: CASSLSGGRIDTTF
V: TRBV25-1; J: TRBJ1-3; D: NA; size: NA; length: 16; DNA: TGTGCCAGCAGTGGCGTCAGGGAGCCCTCTGGAAACACCATATATTTT; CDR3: CASSGVREPSGNTIYF
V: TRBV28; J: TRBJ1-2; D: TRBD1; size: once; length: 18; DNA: TGTGCCAGCAGTTTACCGACGGACAGGGCGGAGGTTTACTATGGCTACACCTTC; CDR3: CASSLPTDRAEVYYGYTF
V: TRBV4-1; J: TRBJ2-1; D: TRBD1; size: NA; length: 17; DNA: TGCGCCAGCAGCCATGATAAGGGACAGGGGACCTACAATGAGCAGTTCTTC; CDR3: CASSHDKGQGTYNEQFF
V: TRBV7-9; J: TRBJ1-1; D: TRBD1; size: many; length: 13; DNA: TGTGCCAGCACCCCAGGGGGGAACACTGAAGCTTTCTTT; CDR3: CASTPGGNTEAFF
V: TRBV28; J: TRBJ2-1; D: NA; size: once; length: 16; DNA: TGTGCCAGCAGTCCCCTGGACCCTAACAGGTACAATGAGCAGTTCTTC; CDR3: CASSPLDPNRYNEQFF
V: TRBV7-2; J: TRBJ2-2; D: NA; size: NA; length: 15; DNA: TGTGCCAGCAGCCCGTTACCCTCAAACACCGGGGAGCTGTTTTTT; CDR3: CASSPLPSNTGELFF
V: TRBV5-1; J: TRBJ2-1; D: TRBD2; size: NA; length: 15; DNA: TGCGCCAGCAGCGGGGGGACTAGCGGGGAGAATGAGCAGTTCTTC; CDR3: CASSGGTSGENEQFF
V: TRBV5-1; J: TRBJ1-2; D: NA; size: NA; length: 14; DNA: TGCGCCAGCAGCTTGGAAGGGACCAACGGTGGCTACACCTTC; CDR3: CASSLEGTNGGYTF
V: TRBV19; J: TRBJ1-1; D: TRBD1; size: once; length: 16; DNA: TGTGCCAGTAGTCCTGGACAGGGGAGGAGGACCACTGAAGCTTTCTTT; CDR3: CASSPGQGRRTTEAFF
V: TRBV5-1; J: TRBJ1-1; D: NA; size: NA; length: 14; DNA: TGCGCCAGCAGCCTCGAGACAGGTTTACGTGAAGCTTTCTTT; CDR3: CASSLETGLREAFF
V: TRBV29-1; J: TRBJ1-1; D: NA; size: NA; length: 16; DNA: TGCAGCGTCGTGGACACCTTCGGGGGGACGAACACTGAAGCTTTCTTT; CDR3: CSVVDTFGGTNTEAFF
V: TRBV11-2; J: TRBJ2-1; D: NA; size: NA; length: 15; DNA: TGTGCCAGCAGCTTACGACGCGGGGAATACAATGAGCAGTTCTTC; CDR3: CASSLRRGEYNEQFF
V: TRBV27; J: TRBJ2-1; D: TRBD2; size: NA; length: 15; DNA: TGTGCCAGCAGTCCTTTAGCGGGATCCTACAATGAGCAGTTCTTC; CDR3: CASSPLAGSYNEQFF
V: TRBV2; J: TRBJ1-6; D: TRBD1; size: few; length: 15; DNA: TGTGCCAGCAGTGAAGCGCTTGACAGGGACTCACCCCTCCACTTT; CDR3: CASSEALDRDSPLHF
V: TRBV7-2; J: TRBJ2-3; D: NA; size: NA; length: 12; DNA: TGTGCCAGCAGCTTACAGTCCGATACGCAGTATTTT; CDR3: CASSLQSDTQYF
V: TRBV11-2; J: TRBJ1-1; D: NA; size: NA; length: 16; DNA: TGTGCCAGCAGCCCCTTATTATGGGGAGGTGACACTGAAGCTTTCTTT; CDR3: CASSPLLWGGDTEAFF
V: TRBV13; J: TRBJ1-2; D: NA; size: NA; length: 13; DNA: TGTGCCAGCAGCTTAGTTTCTACCTATGGCTACACCTTC; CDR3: CASSLVSTYGYTF
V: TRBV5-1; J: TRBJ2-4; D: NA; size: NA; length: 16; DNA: TGCGCCAGCAGCTTGTTGGGCGGGCAGGTAAAAAACATTCAGTACTTC; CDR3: CASSLLGGQVKNIQYF
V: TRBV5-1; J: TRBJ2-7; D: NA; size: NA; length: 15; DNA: TGCGCCAGCAGCTTGTATCGTGGAGGGGGTGGCGAGCAGTACTTC; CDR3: CASSLYRGGGGEQYF
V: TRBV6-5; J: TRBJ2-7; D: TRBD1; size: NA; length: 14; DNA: TGTGCCAGCAGTTACGGGACAGGGGCATACGAGCAGTACTTC; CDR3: CASSYGTGAYEQYF
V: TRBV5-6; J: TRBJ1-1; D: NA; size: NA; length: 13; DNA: TGTGCCAGCAGCTTGGAGGGGAGCACTGAAGCTTTCTTT; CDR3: CASSLEGSTEAFF
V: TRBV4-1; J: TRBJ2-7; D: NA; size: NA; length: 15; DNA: TGCGCCAGCAGCCCAACGGCACTAGCATCTCGCGAGCAGTACTTC; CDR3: CASSPTALASREQYF
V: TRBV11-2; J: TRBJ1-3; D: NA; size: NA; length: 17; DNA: TGTGCCAGCAGCATAATTCCAAGGGTAGGCTCTGGAAACACCATATATTTT; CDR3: CASSIIPRVGSGNTIYF
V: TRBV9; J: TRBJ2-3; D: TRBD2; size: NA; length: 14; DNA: TGTGCCAGCAGCGTAGCGGGGGGGCCAGATACGCAGTATTTT; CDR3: CASSVAGGPDTQYF
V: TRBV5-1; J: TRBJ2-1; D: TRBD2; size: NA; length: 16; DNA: TGCGCCAGCAGCGACAGTCTAGCGGGACGGAACAATGAGCAGTTCTTC; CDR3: CASSDSLAGRNNEQFF
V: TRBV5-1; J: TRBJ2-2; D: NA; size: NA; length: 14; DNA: TGCGCCAGCAGCACCTCTACAGGAACCGGGGAGCTGTTTTTT; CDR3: CASSTSTGTGELFF
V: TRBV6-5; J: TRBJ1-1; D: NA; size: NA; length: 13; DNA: TGTGCCAGCAGTCGGTGGCAGAACACTGAAGCTTTCTTT; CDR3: CASSRWQNTEAFF
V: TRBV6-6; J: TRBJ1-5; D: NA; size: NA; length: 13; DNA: TGTGCCAGCGGTCAGGGCTACAATCAGCCCCAGCATTTT; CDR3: CASGQGYNQPQHF
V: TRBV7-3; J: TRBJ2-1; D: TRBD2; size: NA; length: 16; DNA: TGTGCCAGCAGCTTAACGGGTAGCGGGACCTACAATGAGCAGTTCTTC; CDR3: CASSLTGSGTYNEQFF
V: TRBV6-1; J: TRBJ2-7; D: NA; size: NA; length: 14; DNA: TGTGCCAGCAGTCTAGGACTGTTGTCCTACGAGCAGTACTTC; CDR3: CASSLGLLSYEQYF
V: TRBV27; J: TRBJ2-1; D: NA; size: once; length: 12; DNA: TGTGCCAGCCGGGCCAGGGGTACTGAGCAGTTCTTC; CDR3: CASRARGTEQFF
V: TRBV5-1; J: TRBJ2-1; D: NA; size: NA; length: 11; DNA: TGCGCCAGCAGCTACGGTCCTAACCAGTTCTTC; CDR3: CASSYGPNQFF
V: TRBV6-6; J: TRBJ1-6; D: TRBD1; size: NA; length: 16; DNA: TGTGCCAGCAGTCCCGGACAGGGGGCCTATAATTCACCCCTCCACTTT; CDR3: CASSPGQGAYNSPLHF
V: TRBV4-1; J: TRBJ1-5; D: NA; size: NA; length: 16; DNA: TGCGCCAGCAGCCAGACAGAGTCCCCGGGCAATCAGCCCCAGCATTTT; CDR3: CASSQTESPGNQPQHF
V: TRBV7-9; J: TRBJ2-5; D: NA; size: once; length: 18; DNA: TGTGCCAGCAGCTTATGGGGAGGAGGGGCGAGCCGCCCCCAGACCCAGTACTTC; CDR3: CASSLWGGGASRPQTQYF
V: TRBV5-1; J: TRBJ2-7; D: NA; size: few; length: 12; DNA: TGCGCCAGCAGCTTGGCTCCCGACGAGCAGTACTTC; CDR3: CASSLAPDEQYF
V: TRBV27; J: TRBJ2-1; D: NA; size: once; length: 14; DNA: TGTGCCAGCAGTTCTCGTTTTGGATACAATGAGCAGTTCTTC; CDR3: CASSSRFGYNEQFF
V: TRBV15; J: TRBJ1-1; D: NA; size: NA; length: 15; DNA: TGTGCCACCAGCAGGGCCCAAGGACAGAACACTGAAGCTTTCTTT; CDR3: CATSRAQGQNTEAFF
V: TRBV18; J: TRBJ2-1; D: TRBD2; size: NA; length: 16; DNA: TGTGCCAGCTCACCACCGACTAGCGGGGGACAGGGGGAGCAGTTCTTC; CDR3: CASSPPTSGGQGEQFF